The clone carrying this T cell receptor (beta chain) was detected a few times. The target antigen is unknown. The record originates from a study of beta chain features in type 1 diabetes. Study-wide points: Moderate yet significant TCRB CDR3 shortening was seen in Type 1 diabetes patients in all four CD4+ subsets.

Sequencing targeted expressed TCRB transcripts, as all isolated RNA had been reverse transcribed. Generated by immunoSEQ multiplex PCR, the TCRdb table keeps only in-frame clones and is missing some. The table lists hundreds of thousands of clones, roughly an eighth of them singletons. The CDR3 has 14 amino acids. Trimming cost V 2 bases and J 0 bases, with 9 bases left between them. The germline gives CDR1 SGHRS, CDR2 YFSETQ. This sequence originates from a man aged 25 to 40 with type 1 diabetes. Sequencing was performed on naive CD4+ T cells from blood. The chain has TRBV5-1 and TRBJ2-7, with TRBD1 as a possible D gene (6 bases). The CDR3: CASSFRDTSYEQYF. The CDR3, as DNA: TGCGCCAGCAGCTTCCGGGACACCTCCTACGAGCAGTACTTC.